Here is one T cell receptor (beta chain) with its context. Other nucleotide sequences from this sample produce the same CDR3. This entry belongs to a study of blood T cell repertoires in COVID-19. On the study more broadly: The analysed material was cDNA or gDNA that came from T cells, B-cell-depleted T cells, or PBMCs.

In Seattle, patients joined the study during active infection and were tracked longitudinally. The CDR3 consists of 13 residues. The V and J ends lost 3 bases and 5 bases, in that order; junction bases with no gene match: 2. Germline CDR1 reads KGHSH; CDR2 reads LQKENI. Libraries were prepared by immunoSEQ multiplex PCR; TCRdb keeps only in-frame clonotypes and omits some of them. The sample lists 200,000 to 250,000 clones; about 87% were seen once. V gene TRBV18 combines with J gene TRBJ2-5; TRBD1 agrees at 8 bases. This TCR derives from a man under 40 with COVID-19, enrolled during active disease. Sequenced sample: peripheral blood. The CDR3 DNA sequence: TGTGCCAGCTCACCGAGACAGGGGGAGACCCAGTACTTC. Amino acid sequence: CASSPRQGETQYF. The whole variable domain, remainder taken from reference TRBV18 and TRBJ2-5, is NAGVMQNPRHLVRRRGQEARLRCSPMKGHSHVYWYRQLPEEGLKFMVYLQKENIIDESGMPKERFSAEFPKEGPSILRIQQVVRGDSAAYFCASSPRQGETQYFGPGTRLLVL.